Listed here is a single TCR beta chain. These data come from a study of cytomegalovirus exposure and HLA in healthy donors. Per the germline V gene, CDR1 is SGHTA and CDR2 is FQGTGA. The CDR3 sequence is 13 residues long. J was trimmed by 7 bases and V by 4 bases; bases with no gene match: 4. 13 Jbeta primers and 60 Vbeta primers were used for the PCR. Profiled with immunoSEQ multiplex PCR; TCRdb holds only in-frame clones, not every one. The repertoire holds around 140,000 clones, with approximately 75% as singletons. The chain combines TRBV7-3 with TRBJ2-1; 7 bases are a match to TRBD1. Sequenced: PBMCs. The TCR originated in a male donor in good health and CMV-seronegative. Written as DNA, the CDR3 is TGTGCCAGCAGCTCATACAGGGGAAATGAGCAGTTCTTC. It translates to CASSSYRGNEQFF.